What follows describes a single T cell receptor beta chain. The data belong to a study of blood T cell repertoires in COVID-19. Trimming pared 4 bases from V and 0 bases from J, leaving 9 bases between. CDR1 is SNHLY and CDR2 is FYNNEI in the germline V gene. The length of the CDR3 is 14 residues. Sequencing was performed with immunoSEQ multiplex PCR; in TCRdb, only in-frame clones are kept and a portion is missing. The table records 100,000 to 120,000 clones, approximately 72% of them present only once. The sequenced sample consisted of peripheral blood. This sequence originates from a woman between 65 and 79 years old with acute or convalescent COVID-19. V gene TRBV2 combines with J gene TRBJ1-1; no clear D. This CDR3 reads CASSVLSVNTEAFF. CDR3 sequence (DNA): TGTGCCAGCAGTGTCTTGTCAGTGAACACTGAAGCTTTCTTT.